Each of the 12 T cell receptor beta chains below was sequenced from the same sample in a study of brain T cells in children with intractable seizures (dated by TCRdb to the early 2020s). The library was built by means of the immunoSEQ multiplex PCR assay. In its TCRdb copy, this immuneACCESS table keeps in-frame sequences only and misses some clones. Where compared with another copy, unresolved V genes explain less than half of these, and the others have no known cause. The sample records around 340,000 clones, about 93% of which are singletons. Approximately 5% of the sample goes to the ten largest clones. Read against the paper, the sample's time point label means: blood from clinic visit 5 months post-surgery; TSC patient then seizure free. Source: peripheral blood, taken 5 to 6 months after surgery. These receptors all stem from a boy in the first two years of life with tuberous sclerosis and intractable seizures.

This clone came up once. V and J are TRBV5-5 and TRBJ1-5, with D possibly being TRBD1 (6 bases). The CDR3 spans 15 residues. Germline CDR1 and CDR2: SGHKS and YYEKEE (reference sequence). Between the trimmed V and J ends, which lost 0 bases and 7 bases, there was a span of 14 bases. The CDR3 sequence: CASSLDGGAGQPQHF. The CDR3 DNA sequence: TGTGCCAGCAGCTTGGATGGGGGGGCCGGCCAGCCCCAGCATTTT.

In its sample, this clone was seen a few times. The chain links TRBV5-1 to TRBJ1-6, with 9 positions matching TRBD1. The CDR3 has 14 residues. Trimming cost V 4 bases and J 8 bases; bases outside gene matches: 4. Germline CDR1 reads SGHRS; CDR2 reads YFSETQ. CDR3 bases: TGCGCCAGCAGCACGGGACAGGGTGATTCACCCCTCCACTTT. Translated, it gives CASSTGQGDSPLHF.

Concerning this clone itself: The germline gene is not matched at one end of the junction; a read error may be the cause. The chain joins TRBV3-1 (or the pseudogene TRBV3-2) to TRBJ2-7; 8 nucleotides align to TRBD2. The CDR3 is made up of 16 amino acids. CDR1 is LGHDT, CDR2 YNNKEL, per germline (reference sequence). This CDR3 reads CANSPREGVSSYEQYF. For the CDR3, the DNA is TGTGCCAACAGCCCCCGGGAGGGGGTTAGCTCCTACGAGCAGTACTTC.

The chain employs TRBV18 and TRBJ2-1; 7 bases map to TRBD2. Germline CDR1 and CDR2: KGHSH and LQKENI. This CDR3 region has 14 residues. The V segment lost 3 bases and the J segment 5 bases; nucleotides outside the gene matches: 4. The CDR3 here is CASSPWGGDNEQFF. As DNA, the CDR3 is TGTGCCAGCTCACCGTGGGGGGGGGACAATGAGCAGTTCTTC. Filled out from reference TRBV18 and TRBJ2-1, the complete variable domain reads NAGVMQNPRHLVRRRGQEARLRCSPMKGHSHVYWYRQLPEEGLKFMVYLQKENIIDESGMPKERFSAEFPKEGPSILRIQQVVRGDSAAYFCASSPWGGDNEQFFGPGTRLTVL.

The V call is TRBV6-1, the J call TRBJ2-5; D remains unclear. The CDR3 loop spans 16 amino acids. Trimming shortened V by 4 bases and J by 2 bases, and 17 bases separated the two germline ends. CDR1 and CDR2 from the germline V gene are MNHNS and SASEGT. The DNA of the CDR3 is TGTGCCAGCAGTGCCACCAAACAAACGTCTCAAGAGACCCAGTACTTC. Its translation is CASSATKQTSQETQYF.

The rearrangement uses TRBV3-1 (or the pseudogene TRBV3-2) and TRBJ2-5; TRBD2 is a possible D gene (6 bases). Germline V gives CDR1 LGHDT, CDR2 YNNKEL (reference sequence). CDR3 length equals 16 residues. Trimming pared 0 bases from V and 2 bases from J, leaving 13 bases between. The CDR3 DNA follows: TGTGCCAGCAGCCAAGAACGGGCGGCGGGGCAAGAGACCCAGTACTTC. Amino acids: CASSQERAAGQETQYF.

The CDR3 bases are TGCGCCAGCCGCGGGACACTCGGTTCTGGAAACACCATATATTTT. Translation gives CASRGTLGSGNTIYF. J is TRBJ1-3 and V is TRBV4-1, with a tentative D call TRBD1 (6 bases). Trimming removed 8 bases from V and 1 base from J, with 15 bases in between. This CDR3 region has 15 residues. Germline V gives CDR1 MGHRA, CDR2 YSYEKL.

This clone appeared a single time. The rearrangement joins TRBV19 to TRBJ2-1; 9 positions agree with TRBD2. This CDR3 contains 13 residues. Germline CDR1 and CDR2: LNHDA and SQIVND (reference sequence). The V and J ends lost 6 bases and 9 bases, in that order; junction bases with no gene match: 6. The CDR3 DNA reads TGTGCCAGTAGGGTAGCGGGAGTGGTTGAGCAGTTCTTC. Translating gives CASRVAGVVEQFF.

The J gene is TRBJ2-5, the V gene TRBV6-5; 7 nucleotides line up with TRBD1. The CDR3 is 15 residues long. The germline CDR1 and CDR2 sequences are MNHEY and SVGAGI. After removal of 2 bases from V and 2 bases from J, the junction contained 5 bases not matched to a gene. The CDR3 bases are TGTGCCAGCAGTTACGGCCCGGGACAGCAAGAGACCCAGTACTTC. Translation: CASSYGPGQQETQYF.

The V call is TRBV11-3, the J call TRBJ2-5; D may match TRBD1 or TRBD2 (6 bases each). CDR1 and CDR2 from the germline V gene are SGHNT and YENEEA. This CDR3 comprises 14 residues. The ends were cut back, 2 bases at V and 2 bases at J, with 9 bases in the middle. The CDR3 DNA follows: TGTGCCAGCAGCTTATTAGGGGGGCAAGAGACCCAGTACTTC. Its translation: CASSLLGGQETQYF.

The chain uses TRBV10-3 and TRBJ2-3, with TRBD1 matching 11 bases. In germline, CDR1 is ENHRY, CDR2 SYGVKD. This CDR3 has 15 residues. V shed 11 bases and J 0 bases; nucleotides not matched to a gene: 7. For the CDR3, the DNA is TGTGCCGTCCGGGACAGGGGGTTTAGCACAGATACGCAGTATTTT. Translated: CAVRDRGFSTDTQYF.

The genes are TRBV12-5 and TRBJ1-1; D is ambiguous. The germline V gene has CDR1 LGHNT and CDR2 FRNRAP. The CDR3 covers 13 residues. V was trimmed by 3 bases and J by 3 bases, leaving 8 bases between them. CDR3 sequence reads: CASGLRRDTEAFF. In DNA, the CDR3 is TGTGCTAGTGGTTTAAGGAGGGACACTGAAGCTTTCTTT.